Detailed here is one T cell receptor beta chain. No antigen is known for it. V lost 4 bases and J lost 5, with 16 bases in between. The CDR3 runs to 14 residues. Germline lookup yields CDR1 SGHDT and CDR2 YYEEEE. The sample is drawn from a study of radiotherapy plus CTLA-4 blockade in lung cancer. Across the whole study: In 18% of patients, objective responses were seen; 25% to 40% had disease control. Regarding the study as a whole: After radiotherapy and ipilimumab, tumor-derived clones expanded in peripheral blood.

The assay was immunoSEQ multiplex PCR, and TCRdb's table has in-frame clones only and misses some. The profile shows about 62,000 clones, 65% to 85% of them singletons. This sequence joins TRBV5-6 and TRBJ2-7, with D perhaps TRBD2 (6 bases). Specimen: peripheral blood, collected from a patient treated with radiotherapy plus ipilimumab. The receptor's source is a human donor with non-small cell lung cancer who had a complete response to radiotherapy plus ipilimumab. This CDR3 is CASSPRLARHEQYF. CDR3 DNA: TGTGCCAGCAGCCCTCGGCTAGCGAGGCACGAGCAGTACTTC. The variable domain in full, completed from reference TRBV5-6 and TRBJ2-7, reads DAGVTQSPTHLIKTRGQQVTLRCSPKSGHDTVSWYQQALGQGPQFIFQYYEEEERQRGNFPDRFSGHQFPNYSSELNVNALLLGDSALYLCASSPRLARHEQYFGPGTRLTVT.